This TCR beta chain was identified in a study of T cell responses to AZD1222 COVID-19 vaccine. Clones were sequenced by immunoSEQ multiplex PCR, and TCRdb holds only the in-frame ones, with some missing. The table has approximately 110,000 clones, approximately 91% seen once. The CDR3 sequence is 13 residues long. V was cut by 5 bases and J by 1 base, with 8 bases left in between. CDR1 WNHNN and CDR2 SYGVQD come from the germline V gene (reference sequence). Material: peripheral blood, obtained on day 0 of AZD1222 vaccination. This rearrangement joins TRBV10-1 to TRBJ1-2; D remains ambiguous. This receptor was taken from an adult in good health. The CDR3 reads CASSTEINYGYTF. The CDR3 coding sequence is TGCGCCAGCAGTACGGAAATTAACTATGGCTACACCTTC.